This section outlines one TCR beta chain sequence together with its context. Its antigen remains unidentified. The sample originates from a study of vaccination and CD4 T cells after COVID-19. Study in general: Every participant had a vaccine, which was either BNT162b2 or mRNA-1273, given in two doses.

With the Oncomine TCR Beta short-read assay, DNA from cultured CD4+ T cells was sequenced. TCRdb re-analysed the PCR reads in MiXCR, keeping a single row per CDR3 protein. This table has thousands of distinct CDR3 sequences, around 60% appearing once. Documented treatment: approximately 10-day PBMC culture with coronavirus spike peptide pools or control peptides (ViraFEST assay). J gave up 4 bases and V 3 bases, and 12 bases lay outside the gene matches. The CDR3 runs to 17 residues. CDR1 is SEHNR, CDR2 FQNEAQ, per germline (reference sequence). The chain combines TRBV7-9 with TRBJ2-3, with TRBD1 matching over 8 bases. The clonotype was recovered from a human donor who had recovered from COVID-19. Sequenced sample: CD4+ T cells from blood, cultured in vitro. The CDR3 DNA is TGTGCCAGCAGCTTGACCCCCTCGACAGGGGCCGCAGATACGCAGTATTTT. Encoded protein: CASSLTPSTGAADTQYF. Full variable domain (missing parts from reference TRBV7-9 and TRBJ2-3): DTGVSQNPRHKITKRGQNVTFRCDPISEHNRLYWYRQTLGQGPEFLTYFQNEAQLEKSRLLSDRFSAERPKGSFSTLEIQRTEQGDSAMYLCASSLTPSTGAADTQYFGPGTRLTVL.